The source of this T cell receptor beta chain is a study of blood T cell repertoires in COVID-19 (TCRdb year 2020). Broadly, across the study: The collaborator samples originated in the United States, Italy and Spain and spanned the acute and convalescent phases of COVID-19. The prospective study material was composed of cDNA or gDNA derived from T cells, B-cell-depleted T cells, or PBMCs. The repertoires were released in a freely available public database meant as a resource for research on the immune response to SARS-CoV-2. Deeply sampled blood TCRbeta repertoires from subjects exposed to, actively infected with, or recovered from COVID-19 were included in the dataset. Where available, HLA class I and class II types were obtained from metadata supplied by the sample provider rather than from assay-based typing. The samples were drawn from two sources: the first 160 participants of the ongoing ImmuneRACE study, and over 1,000 subjects contributed by 6 global collaborators. The sample metadata nearly always contained a de-identified subject ID, COVID-19 status, age in years and sex. The research as a whole found: How much clinical and demographic metadata was included differed by source and by participant, and the metadata was provided uncurated.

The CDR3, from cysteine to phenylalanine, totals 16 residues. The CDR3 DNA has 48 bases and is translated from base 1. The germline V gene (reference sequence) specifies LNHDA as CDR1 and SQIVND as CDR2. V sheds 3 bases and J sheds 0 bases, leaving 12 bases between their ends. Each collaborating institution followed its own protocols to collect whole blood in K2EDTA tubes. For TCRbeta analysis, collaborators shipped samples as frozen whole blood, isolated PBMCs, or DNA extracted from either of those sample types. The immunoSEQ Assay, a bias-controlled multiplex PCR, was used to amplify TCRbeta CDR3 regions from genomic DNA. Turning to the authors' computational methods: Nucleated cell counts per sample were estimated from amplification of reference gene primers within the assay. Sequence reads were collapsed and filtered to measure the absolute abundance of every unique TCRbeta CDR3 rearrangement. For each sample, productive Simpson clonality was calculated as the square root of Simpson's diversity index over productive rearrangements. TCRdb's version of the immuneACCESS table is confined to in-frame rearrangements and falls short of the full clone set. An unresolved V gene accounts for under half of the shortfall where checked; the remainder is of unknown origin. The DNA was the basis for D and trimming; V, J and clone size are from that table. The sample table holds hundreds of thousands of clones, of which approximately 83% were seen once. The top ten hold more than 8% of the sample.

Regarding this clone: The antigen this receptor binds is unknown. Base quality data are lacking; no much larger clone is found one base away.

This sequence was found in an elderly woman with acute or convalescent COVID-19. Sequences were obtained from peripheral blood. Here the chain combines TRBV19 and TRBJ1-5, and TRBD1 may be the D gene, going by 5 matching bases. CDR3 sequence: CASSITGVHSNQPQHF. The DNA sequence is TGTGCCAGTAGTATTACGGGGGTACATAGCAATCAGCCCCAGCATTTT.